A single sample gave rise to the 20 T cell receptor beta chains below, sequenced in a study of cytomegalovirus exposure and HLA in healthy donors. Both 60 Vbeta primers and 13 Jbeta primers went into the PCR. The repertoire was sequenced with immunoSEQ multiplex PCR; TCRdb's copy has only in-frame clones and lacks some. The sample consists of approximately 150,000 clones, 76% of them appearing once. Sequenced input: PBMCs. These receptors came from a man in his 60s in good health and CMV-seronegative.

This clone was seen a few times. V is TRBV4-3 and J is TRBJ1-2; D gene unclear. Germline CDR1 reads LGHNA; CDR2 reads YSLEER. The CDR3 has 16 amino acids. Between the trimmed V and J ends, which lost 1 base and 0 bases, there was a span of 12 bases. The CDR3 coding sequence is TGCGCCAGCAGCCAAGGAGATACTTTGGCTAACTATGGCTACACCTTC. Amino acid sequence: CASSQGDTLANYGYTF.

The V gene is TRBV7-2, the J gene TRBJ1-4; D is uncertain. CDR3 length: 15 amino acids. V shed 5 bases and J shed 6 bases, with 16 bases lying between them. CDR1 and CDR2 (germline): SGHTA, FQGNSA. The CDR3 reads CASSPTGRSHEKLFF. In nucleotides, the CDR3 is TGTGCCAGCAGCCCCACGGGGAGATCCCATGAAAAACTGTTTTTT. The full variable domain, its missing parts supplied by reference TRBV7-2 and TRBJ1-4, is GAGVSQSPSNKVTEKGKDVELRCDPISGHTALYWYRQSLGQGLEFLIYFQGNSAPDKSGLPSDRFSAERTGGSVSTLTIQRTQQEDSAVYLCASSPTGRSHEKLFFGSGTQLSVL.

This chain joins TRBV7-8 and TRBJ2-5; TRBD2 aligns across 7 bases. CDR3 length: 15 amino acids. The germline V gene encodes CDR1 SGHVS and CDR2 FQNEAQ. With V trimmed by 2 bases and J by 0 bases, 3 bases remained unmatched. The CDR3 here is CASSLRREYQETQYF. CDR3 nucleotide sequence: TGTGCCAGCAGCTTACGGCGGGAGTACCAAGAGACCCAGTACTTC. Supplemented by reference TRBV7-8 and TRBJ2-5, the full variable domain reads GAGVSQSPRYKVAKRGQDVALRCDPISGHVSLFWYQQALGQGPEFLTYFQNEAQLDKSGLPSDRFFAERPEGSVSTLKIQRTQQEDSAVYLCASSLRREYQETQYFGPGTRLLVL.

The rearrangement uses TRBV28 and TRBJ1-1; a possible D gene is TRBD1 (6 bases). Germline lookup yields CDR1 MDHEN and CDR2 SYDVKM. V lost 6 bases, J lost 4 bases, and 12 bases lay in between. The CDR3 is 13 amino acids. CDR3 nucleotide sequence: TGTGCCAGCAGATCCACAGGGATCACTGAAGCTTTCTTT. Its protein is CASRSTGITEAFF.

This chain connects TRBV28 to TRBJ1-1, with D unclear. CDR1 is MDHEN and CDR2 is SYDVKM in the germline V gene. V lost 6 bases to trimming and J lost 6 bases, with 23 bases between them. The CDR3 consists of 16 residues. The CDR3, as DNA: TGTGCCAGCAGGCCGCCTCGGGAAGGGATTTTACCTGAAGCTTTCTTT. As protein: CASRPPREGILPEAFF. Variable domain in full (rest from reference TRBV28 and TRBJ1-1): DVKVTQSSRYLVKRTGEKVFLECVQDMDHENMFWYRQDPGLGLRLIYFSYDVKMKEKGDIPEGYSVSREKKERFSLILESASTNQTSMYLCASRPPREGILPEAFFGQGTRLTVV.

The sample holds one count of this clone. J is TRBJ2-2 and V is TRBV10-1, with TRBD1 matching 11 bases. The CDR3 is made up of 17 amino acids. V dropped 3 bases and J dropped 6; count of bases not matched to a gene: 9. Germline CDR1 WNHNN, CDR2 SYGVQD (reference sequence). Here the CDR3 DNA reads TGCGCCAGCAGTGAAGCCGGGACAGGGGGGATAGCCGGGGAGCTGTTTTTT. Protein product: CASSEAGTGGIAGELFF.

The chain couples TRBV6-4 to TRBJ2-2; no clear D gene. Germline V gene data show CDR1 as MRHNA and CDR2 as SNTAGT. V lost 0 bases and J 2 bases, leaving 4 bases between the germline ends. CDR3 length: 14 amino acids. The CDR3 loop is CASSDSTNTGELFF. Written as DNA, the CDR3 is TGTGCCAGCAGTGACTCGACAAACACCGGGGAGCTGTTTTTT.

The chain carries TRBV7-9 and TRBJ2-5, with 7 bases lining up with TRBD2. Judging by the DNA end, TRBJ2-7 fits better; the J call may be wrong. CDR3 length equals 14 residues. Germline CDR1 SEHNR, CDR2 FQNEAQ (reference sequence). CDR3 bases: TGTGCCAGCAGCGGGGGGGTCATACCCTACGAGCAGTACTTC. It is translated as CASSGGVIPYEQYF.

The chain uses TRBV25-1 and TRBJ1-5; the D is unclear. Between the trimmed V and J ends, which lost 0 bases and 2 bases, there was a span of 8 bases. Germline V gene data show CDR1 as MGHDK and CDR2 as SYGVNS. The CDR3 consists of 15 residues. The CDR3 spells CASSEYLSRNQPQHF. The CDR3 DNA follows: TGTGCCAGCAGTGAATACTTATCCCGCAATCAGCCCCAGCATTTT.

The table lists this clone with a few counts. This chain joins TRBV15 and TRBJ2-4; 7 bases map to TRBD2. The J segment lost 7 bases and the V segment lost 3 bases, leaving 15 bases of the junction unmatched. CDR3 size: 17 residues. The V gene's germline CDR1 is LNHNV and CDR2 YYDKDF (reference sequence). The CDR3 loop reads CATSRGVGGTTPNIQYF. For the CDR3, the DNA is TGTGCCACCAGCAGGGGGGTGGGGGGGACCACCCCCAACATTCAGTACTTC.

V and J are TRBV30 and TRBJ1-2; tentative D call: TRBD1 (5 bases). The CDR3 length is 12 residues. CDR1 and CDR2 (germline): GTSNPN, SVGIG (reference sequence). The V gene lost 8 bases and the J gene lost 7 bases, with 17 bases spanning the gap. This CDR3 reads CAGAPIGGGYTF. The CDR3 coding sequence is TGTGCCGGGGCTCCGATCGGGGGTGGCTACACCTTC.

J is TRBJ1-5 and V is TRBV30; D remains unclear. Germline V gene lookup returns CDR1 GTSNPN and CDR2 SVGIG (reference sequence). V gave up 5 bases and J gave up 5 bases, with 10 bases separating them. This CDR3 comprises 12 residues. The CDR3 loop is CAWGASDQPQHF. The CDR3, as DNA: TGTGCCTGGGGAGCAAGTGATCAGCCCCAGCATTTT.

The chain couples TRBV5-5 to TRBJ1-5; possible D gene TRBD1, 5 bases. Germline V gene sequence: CDR1 SGHKS, CDR2 YYEKEE (reference sequence). V was pared by 1 base and J by 1 base, with 15 bases between. This CDR3 has 17 residues. This CDR3 is CASSLWGTRTSNQPQHF. The CDR3 bases are TGTGCCAGCAGCTTGTGGGGGACTAGGACGAGCAATCAGCCCCAGCATTTT.

The V call is TRBV30, the J call TRBJ1-5; 8 positions agree with TRBD1. V was pared by 6 bases and J by 5 bases, with 3 bases of the junction left unmatched. The germline V gene encodes CDR1 GTSNPN and CDR2 SVGIG (reference sequence). CDR3 length equals 12 residues. CDR3 protein: CACGQGDQPQHF. The CDR3 region has the DNA TGTGCCTGTGGACAGGGCGATCAGCCCCAGCATTTT.

This chain joins TRBV27 and TRBJ1-2; the D gene is possibly TRBD1 (6 bases). Between the trimmed V and J ends, which lost 5 bases and 0 bases, there was a span of 7 bases. The CDR3 has 13 amino acids. CDR1 MNHEY and CDR2 SMNVEV come from the germline V gene (reference sequence). CDR3 in DNA: TGTGCCAGCAGTAGGACAGCTAACTATGGCTACACCTTC. It translates to CASSRTANYGYTF.

The genes are TRBV27 and TRBJ1-2, with D possibly being TRBD1 (6 bases). The germline V gene has CDR1 MNHEY and CDR2 SMNVEV (reference sequence). The CDR3 runs 14 residues. The germline V and J ends were trimmed by 5 bases and 8 bases, with 18 bases remaining between them. The CDR3 DNA is TGTGCCAGCAGTCTTTTCAACAGGGCGGGCGGCTACACCTTC. This gives the protein CASSLFNRAGGYTF.

The chain combines TRBV10-3 with TRBJ2-2; a possible D gene is TRBD2 (6 bases). The germline V gene encodes CDR1 ENHRY and CDR2 SYGVKD. V lost 1 base, J lost 7 bases, and 10 bases lay in between. This CDR3 comprises 14 residues. CDR3 DNA sequence: TGTGCCATCAGTGAGTTGGGGAGGAGCGGGGAGCTGTTTTTT. Protein: CAISELGRSGELFF.

This clone was recorded a few times. The chain uses TRBV11-2 and TRBJ2-7; D is uncertain. Per the germline V gene, CDR1 is SGHAT and CDR2 is FQNNGV. The CDR3 is 14 residues long. V lost 6 bases and J lost 0, with 12 bases in between. The CDR3: CASSLGFSSYEQYF. CDR3 nucleotides: TGTGCCAGCAGTCTCGGGTTCAGCTCCTACGAGCAGTACTTC.

This clone was observed a single time. The CDR3 sequence: CASSVGPGLAGGQETQYF. The CDR3 DNA follows: TGTGCCAGCAGCGTAGGGCCGGGACTAGCGGGAGGTCAAGAGACCCAGTACTTC. The chain joins TRBV9 to TRBJ2-5, with 15 nucleotides matching TRBD2. V was pared by 0 bases and J by 2 bases, with 5 bases of the junction left unmatched. Germline V gene data show CDR1 as SGDLS and CDR2 as YYNGEE. This CDR3 is built from 18 residues.

The gene calls are TRBV7-9 and TRBJ2-7; TRBD1 matches 7 bases. CDR1 and CDR2 from the germline V gene are SEHNR and FQNEAQ (reference sequence). This CDR3 contains 15 residues. Germline trimming cut 0 bases from V and 3 bases from J; bases unmatched to any gene: 5. The CDR3 bases are TGTGCCAGCAGCTTAGCCGGGACAGACCACTACGAGCAGTACTTC. Protein: CASSLAGTDHYEQYF.